Sequencing of this T cell receptor beta chain was carried out in a study of shared clonotypes between healthy human individuals. Trimming removed 7 bases from V and 5 bases from J, with 16 bases in between. The CDR3 has 14 amino acids. CDR1 and CDR2 (germline): MGHDK, SYGVNS. As to this clone: Its antigen is unidentified.

CD45RO-negative, CCR7-positively selected cells formed the naive CD8 fraction, excluding terminally differentiated effector memory CD45RA+ cells. The assay was immunoSEQ multiplex PCR, and TCRdb's table has in-frame clones only and misses some. Among about 2.1 million clones listed, about 94% were seen once. Study-level results: Relative to clonotypes present in all four donors, those not shared had lower generation probabilities. Naive CD4 clonotypes overlapped across a handful of donors at about 5.3%.

The sequenced material came from naive CD8+ T cells from PBMCs. This receptor was obtained from a man aged 18 to 30 in good health. Some clones in this sample may be carry-over from other donors' samples. V gene TRBV25-1 combines with J gene TRBJ2-3, with D perhaps matching TRBD2 (5 bases). The CDR3 protein is CASIPHGVQDTQYF. CDR3 nucleotides: TGTGCCAGCATCCCCCACGGGGTTCAAGATACGCAGTATTTT.